This TCR beta chain was recovered during a study of T cell responses to AZD1222 COVID-19 vaccine. Libraries were prepared by immunoSEQ multiplex PCR; TCRdb keeps only in-frame clonotypes and omits some of them. The profile shows some 130,000 clones, approximately 91% of them singletons. Losses at the gene ends were 4 bases for V and 7 bases for J; bases not matched to a gene: 5. Germline V gene lookup returns CDR1 MNHNS and CDR2 SASEGT. This CDR3 has 16 residues. The gene calls are TRBV6-1 and TRBJ2-2; 14 nucleotides match TRBD2. The TCR originated in an adult who received the AZD1222 COVID-19 vaccine. This material consisted of peripheral blood, taken 28 days after the second AZD1222 dose. The CDR3 DNA reads TGTGCCAGCAGTGGGGGACTAGCGGGAGTGAGCGGGGAGCTGTTTTTT. The encoded protein is CASSGGLAGVSGELFF.